Following are 26 T cell receptor beta chains from one sample sequenced in a study of blood T cell repertoires in COVID-19. Repertoires were generated with immunoSEQ multiplex PCR, while TCRdb's copy carries only in-frame clones and drops some. The repertoire consists of roughly 72,000 clones, with roughly 90% occurring once and the leading ten covering over 2%. The sample consisted of peripheral blood. The receptors stem from a human donor in a cohort sampled during active COVID-19.

V is TRBV3-1 (or the pseudogene TRBV3-2) and J is TRBJ2-7, with 8 bases identical to TRBD1. The V and J ends lost 3 bases and 5 bases, in that order; junction bases with no gene match: 3. Looked up from germline, CDR1 is LGHDT and CDR2 is YNNKEL (reference sequence). This CDR3 is built from 13 residues. Written as DNA, the CDR3 is TGTGCCAGCAGCCATTTGACAGGGGACGAGCAGTACTTC. Residues: CASSHLTGDEQYF.

The J gene is TRBJ1-2, the V gene TRBV11-2, with D possibly being TRBD1 (5 bases). Germline values: CDR1 SGHAT, CDR2 FQNNGV. CDR3 size: 13 residues. Trimming removed 0 bases at V and 8 bases at J, with 10 bases between. CDR3 amino acids: CASSLDQGRGYTF. For the CDR3, the DNA is TGTGCCAGCAGCTTAGATCAGGGTAGAGGCTACACCTTC.

The V gene is TRBV6-2 or TRBV6-3, the J gene TRBJ2-3; no clear D. The CDR3 sequence is 16 residues long. Between the trimmed V and J ends, which lost 3 bases and 4 bases, there was a span of 17 bases. The germline V gene encodes CDR1 MNHEY and CDR2 SVGEGT. The CDR3: CASSYGLAYRADTQYF. The CDR3 nucleotides read TGTGCCAGCAGTTATGGATTAGCCTACCGCGCAGATACGCAGTATTTT.

This clone was seen only once. The rearrangement uses TRBV6-5 and TRBJ1-1; D might be TRBD1 (5 bases). Per germline, CDR1 MNHEY and CDR2 SVGAGI. The CDR3 extends over 13 amino acids. The V end lost 2 bases, the J end lost 6 bases, and 10 bases lay between the germline ends. CDR3 coding DNA: TGTGCCAGCAGTTACACCCCGGGGGCTGAAGCTTTCTTT. Translated: CASSYTPGAEAFF.

This rearrangement joins TRBV4-1 to TRBJ1-1; possibly TRBD1 for D (5 bases). There are 16 residues in the CDR3. Germline lookup yields CDR1 MGHRA and CDR2 YSYEKL. Trimming stripped 0 bases from V and 4 bases from J, with 15 bases between. The CDR3 nucleotides are TGCGCCAGCAGCCAAGAGGGGGGAAACCCGTCCACTGAAGCTTTCTTT. It is translated as CASSQEGGNPSTEAFF.

The chain links TRBV6-5 to TRBJ2-5, with 7 bases fitting TRBD2. The V gene's germline CDR1 is MNHEY and CDR2 SVGAGI. V trimming: 11 bases; J trimming: 4 bases; junction bases outside the gene matches: 4. The CDR3 totals 11 residues. The CDR3 nucleotides are TGTGCCGCTAGCGGAGCAGAGACCCAGTACTTC. It codes for CAASGAETQYF.

The chain links TRBV27 to TRBJ1-4; D may be TRBD1 (5 bases). The CDR3 extends over 15 amino acids. CDR1 MNHEY and CDR2 SMNVEV come from the germline V gene (reference sequence). Trimming stripped 6 bases from V and 8 bases from J, with 19 bases between. The CDR3 nucleotides read TGTGCCAGCAGAGATATACAAGGGGCAGGCGAAAAACTGTTTTTT. This sequence encodes CASRDIQGAGEKLFF.

The rearrangement links TRBV23-1 to TRBJ2-7; 8 nucleotides agree with TRBD2. TRBV23-1 is identified as an open reading frame with a role that is uncertain. This CDR3 has 13 amino acids. Trimming removed 10 bases from V and 6 bases from J; junction bases left unmatched: 11. CDR3 residues: CATTGGFELEQYF. CDR3 DNA: TGCGCCACCACGGGGGGGTTCGAACTCGAGCAGTACTTC.

The chain recombines TRBV3-1 (or the pseudogene TRBV3-2) with TRBJ1-4; 9 bases are a match to TRBD1. V dropped 4 bases and J dropped 6; count of bases not matched to a gene: 3. In germline, CDR1 is LGHDT, CDR2 YNNKEL (reference sequence). The CDR3 is 14 amino acids. The CDR3 DNA follows: TGTGCCAGCAGCCCCGGGACAGGGTATGAAAAACTGTTTTTT. Protein product: CASSPGTGYEKLFF.

The chain is built from TRBV3-1 (or the pseudogene TRBV3-2) and TRBJ2-5, with D uncertain. Germline values: CDR1 LGHDT, CDR2 YNNKEL (reference sequence). The CDR3 is made up of 12 amino acids. V lost 8 bases to trimming and J lost 5 bases, with 12 bases between them. In DNA, the CDR3 is TGTGCCAGCGCGCGGAGTGGGGAGACCCAGTACTTC. Translated: CASARSGETQYF.

This clone was picked up a small number of times. The chain carries TRBV7-9 and TRBJ2-1; D not resolved. Germline lookup yields CDR1 SEHNR and CDR2 FQNEAQ (reference sequence). There are 16 residues in the CDR3. Trimming shortened V by 5 bases and J by 0 bases, and 14 bases separated the two germline ends. CDR3 protein: CASSGYSERSYNEQFF. CDR3 nucleotide sequence: TGTGCCAGCAGCGGATACAGTGAACGCTCCTACAATGAGCAGTTCTTC.

This clone was detected a few times. V gene TRBV6-1 combines with J gene TRBJ1-1, with D unresolved. The germline gives CDR1 MNHNS, CDR2 SASEGT. V gave up 3 bases and J gave up 1 base, with 12 bases separating them. This CDR3 region has 15 residues. The CDR3 spells CASSDIRRENTEAFF. The CDR3 DNA reads TGTGCCAGCAGTGATATTAGACGGGAGAACACTGAAGCTTTCTTT.

In DNA form, the CDR3 reads TGTGCCAGTAGTATAGCGGCGGGATTTAACCACGAGCAGTACTTC. Residues: CASSIAAGFNHEQYF. J is TRBJ2-7 and V is TRBV19, with D possibly being TRBD2 (6 bases). This CDR3 is built from 15 residues. CDR1 is LNHDA and CDR2 is SQIVND in the germline V gene (reference sequence). Trimming shortened V by 1 base and J by 5 bases, and 15 bases separated the two germline ends.

This clone was detected only once. The V call is TRBV19, the J call TRBJ1-5, with unresolved D. Trimming left V 3 bases short and J 1 base short, with 13 bases between. The CDR3 has 16 amino acids. Germline V gives CDR1 LNHDA, CDR2 SQIVND (reference sequence). The CDR3 DNA sequence: TGTGCCAGTAGTATCCTCTCCGCGGGGAGCAATCAGCCCCAGCATTTT. Its protein is CASSILSAGSNQPQHF.

The rearrangement joins TRBV10-3 to TRBJ2-1, with D perhaps TRBD1 (6 bases). The CDR3 has 13 amino acids. The V end was cut by 2 bases, the J end by 10 bases, with 12 bases between. The V gene's germline CDR1 is ENHRY and CDR2 SYGVKD. The DNA of the CDR3 is TGTGCCATCAGTGAGACAGGGCGATGGGAGCAGTTCTTC. It yields the protein CAISETGRWEQFF.

The chain combines TRBV20-1 with TRBJ1-5, with 9 bases identical to TRBD1. Trimming removed 3 bases from V and 6 bases from J; junction bases left unmatched: 6. CDR3 size: 14 residues. Germline assignment: CDR1 DFQATT and CDR2 SNEGSKA (reference sequence). The CDR3, as DNA: TGCAGTGCTAGTCAAGGGACAGGGAGTCAGCCCCAGCATTTT. Its translation is CSASQGTGSQPQHF.

This chain's CDR3 is CASSLEGGPTYEQYF. The CDR3 nucleotides read TGTGCCAGCAGCTTAGAGGGCGGGCCTACCTACGAGCAGTACTTC. The chain uses TRBV7-2 and TRBJ2-7; tentatively, D is TRBD2 (5 bases). V was pared by 1 base and J by 2 bases, with 12 bases between. Germline values: CDR1 SGHTA, CDR2 FQGNSA. This CDR3 has 15 amino acids.

The chain recombines TRBV5-6 with TRBJ1-2; 7 bases line up with TRBD1. This CDR3 comprises 15 residues. Germline CDR1 is SGHDT and CDR2 is YYEEEE. The ends lost 3 bases at V and 3 bases at J; junction bases unmatched: 8. This CDR3 reads CASSSRQGGDYGYTF. Here the CDR3 DNA reads TGTGCCAGCAGCTCTAGACAGGGCGGGGACTATGGCTACACCTTC.

V and J are TRBV30 and TRBJ1-1, with TRBD1 identical over 10 bases. Trimming cost V 4 bases and J 4 bases; bases outside gene matches: 6. The germline gives CDR1 GTSNPN, CDR2 SVGIG (reference sequence). The CDR3 totals 14 residues. CDR3 residues: CAWTDRGFSTEAFF. In DNA form, the CDR3 reads TGTGCCTGGACGGACAGGGGGTTTAGCACTGAAGCTTTCTTT.

The rearrangement links TRBV5-6 to TRBJ2-7; the D gene is possibly TRBD2 (6 bases). Germline V gene data show CDR1 as SGHDT and CDR2 as YYEEEE. The germline V and J ends were trimmed by 4 bases and 7 bases, with 15 bases remaining between them. The CDR3 is made up of 13 amino acids. Written as DNA, the CDR3 is TGTGCCAGCAGCCAGGACTATTCGGGAGAGCAGTACTTC. It yields the protein CASSQDYSGEQYF.

The V and J genes are TRBV30 and TRBJ1-1; D ambiguous. Germline CDR1 and CDR2: GTSNPN and SVGIG (reference sequence). The CDR3 has 13 amino acids. Between the trimmed V and J ends, which lost 5 bases and 0 bases, there was a span of 10 bases. The CDR3 coding sequence is TGTGCCTGGGCCCCTGAGATGAACACTGAAGCTTTCTTT. This encodes CAWAPEMNTEAFF.

The rearrangement joins TRBV27 to TRBJ2-5; 14 nucleotides agree with TRBD2. J gave up 5 bases and V 5 bases, and 13 bases lay outside the gene matches. The CDR3 is 18 residues long. Germline CDR1 reads MNHEY; CDR2 reads SMNVEV (reference sequence). The CDR3 spells CASSDDMTSGGAFETQYF. CDR3 DNA: TGTGCCAGCAGTGATGACATGACTAGCGGGGGGGCATTTGAGACCCAGTACTTC.

The chain couples TRBV6-5 to TRBJ2-3; 11 bases agree with TRBD2. V shed 6 bases and J 1 base; nucleotides not matched to a gene: 3. CDR1 is MNHEY, CDR2 SVGAGI, per germline. This CDR3 is 15 amino acids long. CDR3: CASRRLAGRTDTQYF. CDR3 in DNA: TGTGCCAGCAGGCGACTAGCGGGACGCACAGATACGCAGTATTTT.

The V gene is TRBV20-1, the J gene TRBJ2-3, with 9 nucleotides matching TRBD2. Germline values: CDR1 DFQATT, CDR2 SNEGSKA (reference sequence). The CDR3 has 14 residues. V gave up 3 bases and J gave up 1 base; unmatched junction bases: 2. CDR3 DNA: TGCAGTGCTAGTGAGCGGGGGGGCACAGATACGCAGTATTTT. Residues: CSASERGGTDTQYF.

V usage is TRBV7-6 and J usage is TRBJ1-3; 8 bases fit TRBD1. V dropped 5 bases and J dropped 4; count of bases not matched to a gene: 4. The CDR3 loop spans 14 amino acids. Germline V lookup: CDR1 SGHVS, CDR2 FNYEAQ. The CDR3 coding sequence is TGTGCCAGCAGCCGAGACAGGGGAGGAAACACCATATATTTT. Encoded protein: CASSRDRGGNTIYF.

V is TRBV19 and J is TRBJ2-2, with D possibly TRBD2 on 5 matching bases. Trimming left V 8 bases short and J 3 bases short, with 10 bases between. The CDR3 has 13 residues. Per the germline V gene, CDR1 is LNHDA and CDR2 is SQIVND (reference sequence). CDR3 residues: CASESGDTGELFF. The CDR3 coding sequence is TGTGCCAGTGAGAGCGGCGACACCGGGGAGCTGTTTTTT.